Sequencing of this TCR beta chain was carried out in a study of blood T cell repertoires in COVID-19. In the study overall: Sources were T cells, B-cell-depleted T cells, or PBMCs; the material itself was cDNA or gDNA.

The germline V gene encodes CDR1 KGHSH and CDR2 LQKENI. CDR3 size: 14 residues. Trimming cost V 3 bases and J 1 base, with 9 bases left between them. Profiling relied on immunoSEQ multiplex PCR, and the TCRdb table lists in-frame clones only, not all of them. The table includes roughly 250,000 clones, approximately 90% detected once. The receptor was derived from a woman between 40 and 55 years old with acute COVID-19. What was sequenced was PBMCs or T cells enriched from blood (not recorded which). J is TRBJ1-1 and V is TRBV18, with D possibly TRBD1 on 6 matching bases. The CDR3 spells CASSPVRGNTEAFF. The CDR3 coding sequence is TGTGCCAGCTCACCTGTCAGGGGGAACACTGAAGCTTTCTTT.